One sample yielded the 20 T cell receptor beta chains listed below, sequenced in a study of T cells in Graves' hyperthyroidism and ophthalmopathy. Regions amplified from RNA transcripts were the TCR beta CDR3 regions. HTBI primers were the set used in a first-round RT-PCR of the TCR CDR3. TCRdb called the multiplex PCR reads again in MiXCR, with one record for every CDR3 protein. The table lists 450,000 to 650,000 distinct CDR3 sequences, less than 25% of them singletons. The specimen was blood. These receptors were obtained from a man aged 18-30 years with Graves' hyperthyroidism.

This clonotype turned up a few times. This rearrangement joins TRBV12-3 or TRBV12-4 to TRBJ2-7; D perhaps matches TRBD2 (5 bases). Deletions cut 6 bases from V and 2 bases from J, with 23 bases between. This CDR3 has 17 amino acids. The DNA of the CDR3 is TGTGCCAGCAGGAAACGGGTCGAGTCCGAGAGGGCCTACGAGCAGTACTTC. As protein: CASRKRVESERAYEQYF.

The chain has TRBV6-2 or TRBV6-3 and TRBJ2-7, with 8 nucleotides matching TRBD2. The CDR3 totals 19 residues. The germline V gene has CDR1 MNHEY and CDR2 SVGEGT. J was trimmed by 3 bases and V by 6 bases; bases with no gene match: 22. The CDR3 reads CASSPAVSGGSHFLYEQYF. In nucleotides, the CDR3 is TGTGCCAGCAGCCCCGCCGTGAGCGGGGGCTCCCACTTCCTCTACGAGCAGTACTTC.

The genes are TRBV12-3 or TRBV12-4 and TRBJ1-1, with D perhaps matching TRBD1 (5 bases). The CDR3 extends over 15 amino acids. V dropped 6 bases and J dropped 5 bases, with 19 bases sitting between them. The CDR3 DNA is TGTGCCAGCAGCGGAGGGCCGAATGGGGGTACTGAAGCTTTCTTT. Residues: CASSGGPNGGTEAFF.

The CDR3 DNA reads TGTGCCAGCAGCACGGGACAGGGGGTCATCGGGGAGCTGTTTTTT. As protein: CASSTGQGVIGELFF. This chain connects TRBV6-1 to TRBJ2-2; 11 nucleotides line up with TRBD1. This CDR3 has 15 residues. The germline V gene has CDR1 MNHNS and CDR2 SASEGT. With 6 bases clipped from V and 7 bases from J, the junction kept 7 bases outside the gene matches.

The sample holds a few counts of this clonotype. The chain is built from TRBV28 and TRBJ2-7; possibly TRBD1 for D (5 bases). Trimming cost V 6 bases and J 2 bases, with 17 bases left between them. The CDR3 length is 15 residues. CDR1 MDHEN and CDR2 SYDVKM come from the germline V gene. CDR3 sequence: CASSLTNRLTYEQYF. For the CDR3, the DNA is TGTGCCAGCAGCCTGACGAACAGGTTGACCTACGAGCAGTACTTC. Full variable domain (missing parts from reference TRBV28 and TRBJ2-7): DVKVTQSSRYLVKRTGEKVFLECVQDMDHENMFWYRQDPGLGLRLIYFSYDVKMKEKGDIPEGYSVSREKKERFSLILESASTNQTSMYLCASSLTNRLTYEQYFGPGTRLTVT.

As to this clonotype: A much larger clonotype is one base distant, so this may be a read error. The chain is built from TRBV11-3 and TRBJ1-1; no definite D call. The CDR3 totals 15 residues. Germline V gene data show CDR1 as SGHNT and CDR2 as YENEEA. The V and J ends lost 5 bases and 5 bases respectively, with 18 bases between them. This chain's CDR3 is CASSPLAEGSTEAFF. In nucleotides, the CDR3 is TGTGCCAGCAGCCCCCTCGCGGAGGGCTCGACTGAAGCTTTCTTT.

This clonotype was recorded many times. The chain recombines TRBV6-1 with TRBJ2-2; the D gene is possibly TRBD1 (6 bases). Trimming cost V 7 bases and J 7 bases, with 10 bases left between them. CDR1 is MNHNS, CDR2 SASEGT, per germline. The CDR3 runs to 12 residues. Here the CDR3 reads CASIKGDGELFF. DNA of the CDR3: TGTGCCAGCATCAAGGGGGACGGGGAGCTGTTTTTT.

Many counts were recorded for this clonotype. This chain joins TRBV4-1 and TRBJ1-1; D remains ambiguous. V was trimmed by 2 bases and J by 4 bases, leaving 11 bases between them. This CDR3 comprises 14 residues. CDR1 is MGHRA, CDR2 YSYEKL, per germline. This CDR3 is CASSQKVEGTEAFF. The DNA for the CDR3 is TGCGCCAGCAGCCAAAAGGTGGAGGGCACTGAAGCTTTCTTT.

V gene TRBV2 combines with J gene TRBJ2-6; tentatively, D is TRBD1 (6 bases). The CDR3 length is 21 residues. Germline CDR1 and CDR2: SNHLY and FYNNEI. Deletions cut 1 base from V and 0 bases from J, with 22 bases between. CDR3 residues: CASSEGSRLPGQFSGANVLTF. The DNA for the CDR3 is TGTGCCAGCAGTGAAGGCAGCCGCTTACCGGGACAATTCTCTGGGGCCAACGTCCTGACTTTC.

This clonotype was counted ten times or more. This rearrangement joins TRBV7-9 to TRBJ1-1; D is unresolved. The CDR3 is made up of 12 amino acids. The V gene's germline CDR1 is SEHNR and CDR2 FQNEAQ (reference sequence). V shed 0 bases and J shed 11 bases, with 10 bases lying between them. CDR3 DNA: TGTGCCAGCAGCTTAGCGCTTGGGTGGGCTTTCTTT. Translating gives CASSLALGWAFF. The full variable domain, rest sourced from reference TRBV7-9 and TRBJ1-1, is DTGVSQNPRHKITKRGQNVTFRCDPISEHNRLYWYRQTLGQGPEFLTYFQNEAQLEKSRLLSDRFSAERPKGSFSTLEIQRTEQGDSAMYLCASSLALGWAFFGQGTRLTVV.

The CDR3 loop reads CASSLSAGGEAFF. Here the CDR3 DNA reads TGTGCCAGCAGTTTGTCAGCAGGGGGCGAAGCTTTCTTT. The V gene is TRBV28, the J gene TRBJ1-1, with 8 nucleotides matching TRBD1. Germline CDR1 MDHEN, CDR2 SYDVKM. This CDR3 spans 13 amino acids. The V gene end was trimmed by 3 bases and the J gene end by 8 bases; junction bases not matched to a gene: 5.

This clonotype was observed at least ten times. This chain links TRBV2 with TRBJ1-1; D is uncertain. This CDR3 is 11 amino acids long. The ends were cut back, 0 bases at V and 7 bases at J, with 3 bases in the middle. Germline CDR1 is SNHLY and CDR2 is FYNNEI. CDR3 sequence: CASSEADEAFF. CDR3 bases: TGTGCCAGCAGTGAAGCAGATGAAGCTTTCTTT.

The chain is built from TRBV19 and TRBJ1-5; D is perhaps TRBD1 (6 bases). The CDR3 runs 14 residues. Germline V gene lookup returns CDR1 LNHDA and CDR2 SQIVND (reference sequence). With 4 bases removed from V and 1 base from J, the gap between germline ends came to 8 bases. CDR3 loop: CASSTGQSNQPQHF. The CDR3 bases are TGTGCCAGTAGTACAGGACAGAGCAATCAGCCCCAGCATTTT.

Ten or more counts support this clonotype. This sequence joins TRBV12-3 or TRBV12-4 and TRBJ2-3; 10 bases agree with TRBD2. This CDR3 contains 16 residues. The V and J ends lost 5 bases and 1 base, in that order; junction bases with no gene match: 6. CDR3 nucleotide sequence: TGTGCCAGCAGTAAGCTAGCGGGAGCGGGCACAGATACGCAGTATTTT. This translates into CASSKLAGAGTDTQYF.

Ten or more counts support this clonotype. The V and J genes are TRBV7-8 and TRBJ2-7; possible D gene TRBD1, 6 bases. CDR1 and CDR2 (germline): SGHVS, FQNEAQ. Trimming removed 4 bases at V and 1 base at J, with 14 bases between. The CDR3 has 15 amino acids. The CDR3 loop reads CASSSRDTSSYEQYF. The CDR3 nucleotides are TGTGCCAGCAGCTCCCGGGACACATCTTCCTACGAGCAGTACTTC.

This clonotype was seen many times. CDR3 in amino acids: CASEGGSYEQYF. The CDR3 DNA is TGTGCCAGCGAAGGAGGCTCTTACGAGCAGTACTTC. The chain employs TRBV12-3 or TRBV12-4 and TRBJ2-7, with D perhaps TRBD2 (5 bases). V was clipped by 8 bases and J by 4 bases, with 12 bases between them. The CDR3 is made up of 12 amino acids.

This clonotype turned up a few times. This chain's CDR3 is CACHPRGGRSAEAFF. Here the CDR3 DNA reads TGTGCCTGCCACCCCCGGGGGGGGCGAAGCGCTGAAGCTTTCTTT. The rearrangement joins TRBV30 to TRBJ1-1; possible D gene TRBD1, 6 bases. The CDR3 consists of 15 residues. Per germline, CDR1 GTSNPN and CDR2 SVGIG (reference sequence). Trimming cost V 6 bases and J 6 bases, with 23 bases left between them.

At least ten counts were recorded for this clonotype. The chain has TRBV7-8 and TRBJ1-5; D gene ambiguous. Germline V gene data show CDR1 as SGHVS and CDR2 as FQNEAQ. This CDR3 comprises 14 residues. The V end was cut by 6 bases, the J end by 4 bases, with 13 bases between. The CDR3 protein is CASSYGRGNQPQHF. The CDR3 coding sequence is TGTGCCAGCAGTTACGGACGGGGAAATCAGCCCCAGCATTTT.

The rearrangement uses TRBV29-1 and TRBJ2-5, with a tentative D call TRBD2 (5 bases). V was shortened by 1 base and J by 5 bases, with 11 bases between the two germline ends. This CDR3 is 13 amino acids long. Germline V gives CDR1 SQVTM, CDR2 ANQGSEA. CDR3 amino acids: CSVEGNRRETQYF. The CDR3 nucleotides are TGCAGCGTTGAAGGGAACCGGAGGGAGACCCAGTACTTC.

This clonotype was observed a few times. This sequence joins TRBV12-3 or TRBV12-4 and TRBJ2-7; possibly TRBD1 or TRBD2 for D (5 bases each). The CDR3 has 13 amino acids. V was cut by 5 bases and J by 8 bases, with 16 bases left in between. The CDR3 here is CASSQDEGFQQYF. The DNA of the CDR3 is TGTGCCAGCAGTCAGGACGAGGGGTTCCAGCAGTACTTC.